A single T cell receptor beta chain is shown here with its context. TCRdb re-analysed the RACE reads in MiXCR, keeping a single row per CDR3 protein. The data hold 95,000 or so distinct CDR3 sequences, with 9.5% to 12% observed a single time. The record originates from a study of human T cells and chemical hapten exposure. Study-wide context: Throughout the approximately 25-week study, diphenylcyclopropenone was applied weekly to the patients' scalps. Each patch test put 0.01% DPC on the upper back, and results were read at 6 days.

Time point noted: patch test 2, 6 weeks after DPC sensitization. Treatment meaning: therapeutic diphenylcyclopropenone sensitization with weekly scalp DPC. Researchers sampled blood before each patch test went on. Germline values: CDR1 MNHEY, CDR2 SMNVEV (reference sequence). The J segment lost 2 bases and the V segment lost 6 bases, leaving 7 bases of the junction unmatched. CDR3 length equals 15 residues. Sequenced material: whole blood, taken in connection with sensitization to the hapten diphenylcyclopropenone (DPC). The origin of this receptor is a woman in her forties with alopecia areata. Some clones in this sample may be carry-over from other donors' samples. The gene calls are TRBV27 and TRBJ2-1; 7 bases match TRBD1. The CDR3 DNA is TGTGCCAGCAGCCCCGGGACAGTCCCCTACAATGAGCAGTTCTTC. Its protein product is CASSPGTVPYNEQFF.